This T cell receptor (beta chain) was captured in a study of blood T cell repertoires in COVID-19 (dated by TCRdb to between 2020 and 2021). For context, the study as a whole: Samples from collaborators originated in the United States, Italy and Spain and spanned both the acute and convalescent phases of COVID-19. The material from the prospective study consisted of cDNA or gDNA derived from T cells, B-cell-depleted T cells, or PBMCs. The dataset comprised deeply sampled blood TCRbeta repertoires from subjects exposed to, actively infected with, or recovered from COVID-19. The repertoires were released in a freely available public database meant as a resource for research on the immune response to SARS-CoV-2. Samples were obtained from the ongoing ImmuneRACE study (first 160 participants) and from about 1,300 subjects provided by 6 global collaborators. Sample metadata almost always included a de-identified subject ID, COVID-19 status, age in years and sex. HLA class I and class II types, where available, came from metadata supplied by the sample provider rather than from assay-based typing.

Comments on this clone: Its target antigen remains unknown. The record has no base qualities; no much larger clone is one base away.

TCRbeta CDR3 regions were amplified from genomic DNA by means of the immunoSEQ Assay, a bias-controlled multiplex PCR. On the study's bioinformatics: The number of nucleated cells in each sample was estimated by amplification of reference gene primers within the assay. Sequence reads were collapsed and filtered to measure the absolute abundance of every unique TCRbeta CDR3 rearrangement. For each sample, productive Simpson clonality was calculated as the square root of Simpson's diversity index across productive rearrangements. TCRdb took over this immuneACCESS table, retaining in-frame rearrangements with V and J assigned. Such tables are incomplete; in checked studies, under half of the missing clones stem from an unresolved V gene, and the remainder is unexplained. D and trimming were read from the DNA, whereas the V and J calls and clone size are those reported in that table. In all, the sample holds 350,000 to 500,000 clones, and approximately 91% of those were seen once. The ten largest make up about 1.5% of the sample.

Participants in the prospective study were enrolled through a virtual design, were aged about 18 to 100 years, and lived in roughly 25 United States geographic areas. In the prospective study, cohorts were assigned on the basis of participant-reported clinical history obtained from a screening survey and a study questionnaire. Exposed participants had been in contact, within 2 weeks of entering the study, with a person who had a PCR-confirmed or clinician-diagnosed case of COVID-19. In the prospective study, whole blood, serum and a nasopharyngeal or oropharyngeal swab were collected from each participant by mobile phlebotomists. Prospective study participants could optionally give additional blood draws and questionnaires over a roughly two-month period. Prospective study blood samples were shipped either frozen or at room temperature before DNA extraction. The germline V gene yields SGHAT for CDR1 and FQNNGV for CDR2. V ends up 6 bases short and J 1 base short, with an unmatched junction base count of 5. The CDR3 starts with the cysteine, ends with the phenylalanine, and has 14 residues. Only CDR3 DNA remains: 42 bases, in frame from the first base.

The study at large found these results: How much clinical and demographic metadata was included differed by source and by participant, and the metadata was provided uncurated.

This receptor was obtained from a woman younger than 35 who had been exposed to COVID-19. The chain is made from TRBV11-2 and TRBJ1-1; 7 junctional bases match TRBD1. Sequenced: PBMCs or T cells enriched from blood (not recorded which). The DNA sequence reads TGTGCCAGCAGGACAGGGTGGACGAACACTGAAGCTTTCTTT. This translates into CASRTGWTNTEAFF.